The source of this TCR beta chain is a study of beta chain features in type 1 diabetes. Study-wide points: Sampled from patients, naive, central memory and Treg TCRB repertoires appeared more similar than those sampled from healthy donors. Over-representation of high TCR-expressing cells was a possible consequence of cDNA sequencing. Among patients with Type 1 diabetes, TCRB CDR3s were moderately but significantly shorter in every one of the four CD4+ subsets.

The germline V and J ends were trimmed by 4 bases and 3 bases, with 17 bases remaining between them. In germline, CDR1 is SGDLS, CDR2 YYNGEE. CDR3 length equals 16 residues. A CD45RO/CCR7/CD25/CD127/CD95/CD27 panel sorted naive, central memory, regulatory and stem cell-like memory CD4+ cells. This clone was counted only a few times. Antigen: not known. Isolated RNA was reverse transcribed in full, so expressed TCRB transcripts were sequenced. TCRdb's copy holds only in-frame clones and misses some; the assay was immunoSEQ multiplex PCR. Of about 710,000 clones in the sample, around 15% are singletons; the top ten hold 0.035% to 0.04%.

V is TRBV9 and J is TRBJ1-3; D is uncertain. The specimen sequenced was naive CD4+ T cells from blood. The sequence was obtained from a man aged 18 to 30 with type 1 diabetes. The CDR3 protein is CASSFAGGRDGNTIYF. CDR3 DNA: TGTGCCAGCAGCTTCGCCGGAGGGAGGGATGGAAACACCATATATTTT.